This passage covers 29 T cell receptor beta chains from one sample sequenced in a study of shared clonotypes between healthy human individuals (dated by TCRdb to about 2020). Libraries were built with the immunoSEQ multiplex PCR assay. This is the immuneACCESS table as TCRdb keeps it, with only in-frame sequences that have V and J called. A part of the clones is gone; compared with another copy, unresolved V genes explain less than half, and the rest is unexplained. The sample records approximately 500,000 clones, 90% to 97% of which are singletons. About 0.054% of the sample goes to the ten largest clones. Sequencing was performed on naive CD4+ T cells sorted from blood. The cell subset or site label here, explained by the study, means: CD45RA+ positively selected. These receptor sequences come from a woman in her 30s in good health.

V gene TRBV9 combines with J gene TRBJ2-3; D is unresolved. Germline loops: CDR1 SGDLS, CDR2 YYNGEE. The V and J ends lost 3 bases and 2 bases respectively, with 10 bases between them. This CDR3 is built from 14 residues. The CDR3 DNA is TGTGCCAGCAGCGCCTCGACAACCACAGATACGCAGTATTTT. It encodes CASSASTTTDTQYF.

The chain is built from TRBV28 and TRBJ1-2; a weak D match, TRBD1 (6 bases). Germline assignment: CDR1 MDHEN and CDR2 SYDVKM. The CDR3 has 16 amino acids. Trimming took 6 bases from V and 7 from J, leaving 24 bases between them. CDR3 in amino acids: CASSAADVQGLPGYTF. The CDR3 DNA reads as TGTGCCAGCAGCGCCGCCGATGTACAGGGTCTCCCTGGCTACACCTTC.

The chain carries TRBV10-1 and TRBJ2-7; perhaps TRBD2 as D (6 bases). Trimming removed 2 bases from V and 7 bases from J, with 12 bases in between. Germline CDR1 and CDR2: WNHNN and SYGVQD (reference sequence). This CDR3 region has 13 residues. This chain's CDR3 is CASSEAGTGEQYF. As DNA, the CDR3 is TGCGCCAGCAGTGAGGCAGGGACTGGTGAGCAGTACTTC.

The V call is TRBV20-1, the J call TRBJ1-1; D remains unclear. CDR3 length equals 8 residues. Trimming removed 3 bases at V and 11 bases at J, with 4 bases between. The germline V gene has CDR1 DFQATT and CDR2 SNEGSKA (reference sequence). CDR3 sequence reads: CSASAAFF. The CDR3 region has the DNA TGCAGTGCTAGTGCGGCTTTCTTT.

The CDR3 loop is CASSQERQLFYGYTF. CDR3 bases: TGTGCCAGCAGCCAGGAACGACAGCTATTCTATGGCTACACCTTC. The chain combines TRBV4-2 with TRBJ1-2; tentatively, D is TRBD1 (5 bases). Germline assignment: CDR1 LGHNA and CDR2 YNFKEQ. Trimming shortened V by 3 bases and J by 4 bases, and 15 bases separated the two germline ends. The CDR3 contains 15 residues.

This chain uses TRBV6-5 with TRBJ1-2; no firm D call. Germline lookup yields CDR1 MNHEY and CDR2 SVGAGI. CDR3 length equals 14 residues. The germline V and J ends were trimmed by 5 bases and 9 bases, with 19 bases remaining between them. The CDR3 DNA follows: TGTGCCAGCAGTGAAGACGCCAGACGGCAGCGCTACACCTTC. This gives the protein CASSEDARRQRYTF.

The chain employs TRBV9 and TRBJ2-7; unclear D gene. V was clipped by 0 bases and J by 0 bases, with 10 bases between them. This CDR3 has 15 residues. Germline CDR1 SGDLS, CDR2 YYNGEE. The CDR3 nucleotides read TGTGCCAGCAGCGTAGCTATTGGGAACTCCTACGAGCAGTACTTC. It encodes CASSVAIGNSYEQYF.

This clone came up once. The rearrangement links TRBV7-2 to TRBJ2-1, with TRBD1 as a possible D gene (5 bases). CDR3 size: 12 residues. CDR1 is SGHTA and CDR2 is FQGNSA in the germline V gene. Trimming stripped 2 bases from V and 10 bases from J, with 9 bases between. The CDR3 here is CASSLRGREQFF. CDR3 bases: TGTGCCAGCAGCTTAAGGGGTAGAGAGCAGTTCTTC.

V gene TRBV28 combines with J gene TRBJ2-7, with TRBD1 matching over 8 bases. The V gene end was trimmed by 6 bases and the J gene end by 2 bases; junction bases not matched to a gene: 6. Germline V gene sequence: CDR1 MDHEN, CDR2 SYDVKM. The CDR3 runs 14 residues. The CDR3 coding sequence is TGTGCCAGCAGCTCCAGGGGGCCTCCCTACGAGCAGTACTTC. It is translated as CASSSRGPPYEQYF.

About this clone itself: Different DNA sequences within this sample yield the same CDR3. The V call is TRBV28, the J call TRBJ1-6, with 8 bases identical to TRBD1. V was clipped by 2 bases and J by 9 bases; unmatched bases: 3. CDR3 length equals 14 residues. Germline lookup yields CDR1 MDHEN and CDR2 SYDVKM. The CDR3: CASSLGQGGSPLHF. In DNA form, the CDR3 reads TGTGCCAGCAGTTTAGGACAGGGTGGTTCACCCCTCCACTTT.

V usage is TRBV2 and J usage is TRBJ2-7; 10 nucleotides agree with TRBD2. Trimming took 2 bases from V and 0 from J; bases not matched to a gene: 7. Germline V lookup: CDR1 SNHLY, CDR2 FYNNEI. This CDR3 region has 17 residues. CDR3 nucleotides: TGTGCCAGCAGTGAACTACTAGCGGGGATGAGCTCCTACGAGCAGTACTTC. Translating it yields CASSELLAGMSSYEQYF.

The chain is built from TRBV5-4 and TRBJ1-1, with 7 bases aligning to TRBD1. The J segment lost 6 bases and the V segment lost 0 bases, leaving 5 bases of the junction unmatched. The CDR3 consists of 14 residues. Germline values: CDR1 SGHNT, CDR2 YYREEE (reference sequence). The CDR3 region is CASSLGQGGPEAFF. The CDR3 DNA follows: TGTGCCAGCAGCTTGGGACAGGGTGGTCCTGAAGCTTTCTTT.

The V and J genes are TRBV28 and TRBJ1-4; TRBD1 matches 8 bases. The germline gives CDR1 MDHEN, CDR2 SYDVKM. The V segment lost 3 bases and the J segment 7 bases; nucleotides outside the gene matches: 7. This CDR3 spans 15 amino acids. For the CDR3, the DNA is TGTGCCAGCAGTTTTATACGACAGGGGCGTGAAAAACTGTTTTTT. Translating it yields CASSFIRQGREKLFF.

V and J are TRBV5-1 and TRBJ1-3; D not certain. In germline, CDR1 is SGHRS, CDR2 YFSETQ. The length of the CDR3 is 13 residues. V lost 0 bases and J 8 bases, leaving 9 bases between the germline ends. The CDR3 DNA reads TGCGCCAGCAGCTTGGGAACGCTGGACACCATATATTTT. Residues: CASSLGTLDTIYF. Full variable domain (missing parts from reference TRBV5-1 and TRBJ1-3): KAGVTQTPRYLIKTRGQQVTLSCSPISGHRSVSWYQQTPGQGLQFLFEYFSETQRNKGNFPGRFSGRQFSNSRSEMNVSTLELGDSALYLCASSLGTLDTIYFGEGSWLTVV.

This sequence joins TRBV7-2 and TRBJ2-7, with 9 bases aligning to TRBD1. Trimming removed 6 bases from V and 4 bases from J; junction bases left unmatched: 13. CDR1 and CDR2 (germline): SGHTA, FQGNSA. The CDR3 covers 16 residues. CDR3 coding DNA: TGTGCCAGCAGACCTCCCCCGGGACAGGGATGGTACGAGCAGTACTTC. Translated: CASRPPPGQGWYEQYF.

The V gene is TRBV19, the J gene TRBJ2-5; D is unresolved. V lost 3 bases and J 5 bases, leaving 10 bases between the germline ends. The CDR3 covers 13 residues. Germline CDR1 reads LNHDA; CDR2 reads SQIVND (reference sequence). CDR3 bases: TGTGCCAGTAGTATTTCAGAAGGGGAGACCCAGTACTTC. Protein product: CASSISEGETQYF.

This clone was seen once. This chain joins TRBV29-1 and TRBJ2-7, with a weak D call TRBD1 (6 bases). CDR1 SQVTM and CDR2 ANQGSEA come from the germline V gene. The CDR3 loop spans 12 amino acids. V dropped 6 bases and J dropped 4 bases, with 13 bases sitting between them. Written as DNA, the CDR3 is TGCAGCGTGGGGGACACCAGTTACGAGCAGTACTTC. Translation: CSVGDTSYEQYF.

Worth noting for this clone: This specimen includes other DNA sequences encoding the same CDR3. CDR3 residues: CASSLAGSSYEQYF. CDR3 sequence (DNA): TGCGCCAGCAGCTTAGCGGGAAGCTCCTACGAGCAGTACTTC. The rearrangement joins TRBV5-1 to TRBJ2-7; 7 positions agree with TRBD2. The CDR3 has 14 amino acids. The V and J ends lost 2 bases and 0 bases, in that order; junction bases with no gene match: 2. Germline CDR1 is SGHRS and CDR2 is YFSETQ.

This sequence joins TRBV5-1 and TRBJ2-5; D call uncertain. The tail of the sequence fits TRBJ2-7 better, so the J call may be wrong. This CDR3 is 13 amino acids long. The germline CDR1 and CDR2 sequences are SGHRS and YFSETQ. The CDR3 region is CASSPAVSYEQYF. In nucleotides, the CDR3 is TGCGCCAGCTCCCCCGCGGTCTCCTACGAGCAGTACTTC.

The rearrangement links TRBV18 to TRBJ1-3, with D possibly TRBD1 on 6 matching bases. In germline, CDR1 is KGHSH, CDR2 LQKENI. The CDR3 runs 15 residues. Trimming took 8 bases from V and 0 from J, leaving 14 bases between them. CDR3 loop: CASKRTGSSGNTIYF. CDR3 sequence (DNA): TGTGCCAGCAAACGAACAGGGAGCTCTGGAAACACCATATATTTT.

The chain carries TRBV5-6 and TRBJ2-1, with TRBD1 identical over 7 bases. CDR3 length: 14 amino acids. Germline V lookup: CDR1 SGHDT, CDR2 YYEEEE. V lost 3 bases to trimming and J lost 6 bases; unmatched junction nucleotides: 6. CDR3 protein: CASSSDSGGNEQFF. As DNA, the CDR3 is TGTGCCAGCAGCTCGGACTCAGGGGGCAATGAGCAGTTCTTC.

This clone occurred once. DNA for the CDR3: TGTGCCAGCAGCAATCCCGGGACAATTCCCTCTGGCGAGCAGTACTTC. This translates into CASSNPGTIPSGEQYF. V gene TRBV5-4 combines with J gene TRBJ2-7, with D maybe TRBD1 (6 bases). Trimming removed 4 bases at V and 6 bases at J, with 23 bases between. The CDR3 contains 16 residues. Per the germline V gene, CDR1 is SGHNT and CDR2 is YYREEE (reference sequence).

The J gene is TRBJ1-5, the V gene TRBV11-1; D is perhaps TRBD1 (5 bases). The CDR3 runs to 14 residues. Germline CDR1 SGHAT, CDR2 FQDESV (reference sequence). The ends were cut back, 3 bases at V and 7 bases at J, with 13 bases in the middle. The CDR3 nucleotides are TGTGCCAGCAGCTTTAATGGGGACGGGCAGCCCCAGCATTTT. It is translated as CASSFNGDGQPQHF.

V and J are TRBV7-2 and TRBJ1-1; perhaps TRBD1 as D (5 bases). The CDR3 is 14 amino acids. The germline gives CDR1 SGHTA, CDR2 FQGNSA. Trimming pared 4 bases from V and 5 bases from J, leaving 14 bases between. The CDR3 DNA reads as TGTGCCAGCAGCTGGGGGACGGCCTGGACTGAAGCTTTCTTT. Translation gives CASSWGTAWTEAFF.

The rearrangement uses TRBV9 and TRBJ2-5; TRBD1 agrees at 8 bases. The CDR3 totals 16 residues. Unmatched junction bases numbered 5, after V lost 0 bases and J lost 1 base. The germline V gene encodes CDR1 SGDLS and CDR2 YYNGEE. The CDR3 sequence: CASSVDTGGLQETQYF. CDR3 in DNA: TGTGCCAGCAGCGTAGATACAGGGGGTCTCCAAGAGACCCAGTACTTC.

The rearrangement uses TRBV28 and TRBJ2-7; TRBD2 is a possible D gene (6 bases). Germline values: CDR1 MDHEN, CDR2 SYDVKM. This CDR3 spans 15 amino acids. Trimming left V 4 bases short and J 0 bases short, with 13 bases between. CDR3 amino acids: CASSSPGAASYEQYF. The CDR3 DNA sequence: TGTGCCAGCAGTTCTCCGGGAGCAGCCTCCTACGAGCAGTACTTC.

This sequence joins TRBV28 and TRBJ2-5; 14 bases fit TRBD2. J was trimmed by 6 bases and V by 4 bases; bases with no gene match: 10. Germline values: CDR1 MDHEN, CDR2 SYDVKM. The CDR3 extends over 17 amino acids. DNA for the CDR3: TGTGCCAGCAGTTCGGGACTAGCGGGAGATGTGAGGAAGACCCAGTACTTC. Residues: CASSSGLAGDVRKTQYF.

The chain uses TRBV5-1 and TRBJ1-1, with a weak D call TRBD1 (6 bases). Trimming pared 0 bases from V and 11 bases from J, leaving 14 bases between. This CDR3 has 13 residues. Germline CDR1 SGHRS, CDR2 YFSETQ. CDR3 coding DNA: TGCGCCAGCAGCTTGGCAGGGGCCTCTGGGGCTTTCTTT. Translation gives CASSLAGASGAFF.

This clone appeared a single time. This chain links TRBV10-2 with TRBJ2-5; 8 positions match TRBD2. CDR1 is WSHSY, CDR2 SAAADI, per germline. The CDR3 has 14 amino acids. V was clipped by 6 bases and J by 12 bases; unmatched bases: 15. CDR3 residues: CASRFSGTSPVEYF. The CDR3 DNA sequence: TGCGCCAGCAGATTTAGCGGGACATCCCCCGTGGAGTACTTC.